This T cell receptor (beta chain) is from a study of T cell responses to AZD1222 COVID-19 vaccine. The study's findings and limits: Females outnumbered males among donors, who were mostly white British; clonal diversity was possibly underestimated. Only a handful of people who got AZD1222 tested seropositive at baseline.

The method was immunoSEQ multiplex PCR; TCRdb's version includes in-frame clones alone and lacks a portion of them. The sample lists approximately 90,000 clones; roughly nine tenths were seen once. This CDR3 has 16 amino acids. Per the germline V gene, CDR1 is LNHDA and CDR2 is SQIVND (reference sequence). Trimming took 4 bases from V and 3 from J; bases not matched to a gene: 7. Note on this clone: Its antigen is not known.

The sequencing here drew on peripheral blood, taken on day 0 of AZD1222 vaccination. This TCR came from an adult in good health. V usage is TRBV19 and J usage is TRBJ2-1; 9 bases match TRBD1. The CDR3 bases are TGTGCCAGTAGTAGACAGGGGGGTACCAACTACAATGAGCAGTTCTTC. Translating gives CASSRQGGTNYNEQFF.